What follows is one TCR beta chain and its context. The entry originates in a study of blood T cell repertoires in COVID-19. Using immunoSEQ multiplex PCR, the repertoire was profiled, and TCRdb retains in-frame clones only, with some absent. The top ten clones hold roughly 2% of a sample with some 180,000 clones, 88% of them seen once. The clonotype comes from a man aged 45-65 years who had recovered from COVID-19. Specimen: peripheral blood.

The CDR3 sequence: CASSSDRVMNTEAFF. As DNA, the CDR3 is TGTGCCAGCAGCTCTGATCGGGTCATGAACACTGAAGCTTTCTTT. The rearrangement joins TRBV7-9 to TRBJ1-1, with no clear D. This CDR3 is built from 15 residues. Trimming removed 4 bases from V and 0 bases from J, with 12 bases in between. Germline V gene sequence: CDR1 SEHNR, CDR2 FQNEAQ (reference sequence).